The 5 T cell receptor beta chains given below trace back to one sample, sequenced in a study of cytotoxic CD8 clonotypes in ibrutinib-treated CLL. Using immunoSEQ multiplex PCR, the repertoire was profiled, and TCRdb retains in-frame clones only, with some absent. The data contain approximately 84,000 clones, 70% to 80% of them singletons. Source: PBMCs, taken after 12 months of ibrutinib treatment. Every receptor here comes from a human donor with chronic lymphocytic leukemia.

The rearrangement links TRBV11-3 to TRBJ2-7; D is ambiguous. Trimming stripped 3 bases from V and 5 bases from J, with 8 bases between. In germline, CDR1 is SGHNT, CDR2 YENEEA. This CDR3 contains 12 residues. Here the CDR3 DNA reads TGTGCCAGCAGCTTGGGCGGCCACGAGCAGTACTTC. This encodes CASSLGGHEQYF.

This sequence joins TRBV7-2 and TRBJ1-5, with D unclear. V shed 1 base and J shed 0 bases, with 4 bases lying between them. The length of the CDR3 is 14 residues. Germline V gene sequence: CDR1 SGHTA, CDR2 FQGNSA. CDR3: CASSLVSSNQPQHF. The CDR3 DNA reads as TGTGCCAGCAGCTTAGTGAGTAGCAATCAGCCCCAGCATTTT. Together with reference TRBV7-2 and TRBJ1-5, the CDR3 gives the full variable domain: GAGVSQSPSNKVTEKGKDVELRCDPISGHTALYWYRQSLGQGLEFLIYFQGNSAPDKSGLPSDRFSAERTGGSVSTLTIQRTQQEDSAVYLCASSLVSSNQPQHFGDGTRLSIL.

The rearrangement uses TRBV6-4 and TRBJ1-4, with D maybe TRBD1 (5 bases). CDR1 is MRHNA, CDR2 SNTAGT, per germline. Trimming removed 6 bases at V and 7 bases at J, with 18 bases between. CDR3 size: 15 residues. For the CDR3, the DNA is TGTGCCAGCAGCCGACGGGGACTCCCGGGTGAAAAACTGTTTTTT. Encoded protein: CASSRRGLPGEKLFF.

This clone was detected only once. The CDR3 region is CASTGGGGPNSPLHF. DNA of the CDR3: TGTGCCAGTACCGGGGGGGGAGGGCCGAATTCACCCCTCCACTTT. V usage is TRBV19 and J usage is TRBJ1-6, with D maybe TRBD1 (5 bases). Germline CDR1 is LNHDA and CDR2 is SQIVND (reference sequence). V was shortened by 7 bases and J by 7 bases, with 17 bases between the two germline ends. The CDR3 runs 15 residues.

The V and J genes are TRBV7-2 and TRBJ2-7; weak D call: TRBD2 (5 bases). The V gene lost 5 bases and the J gene lost 4 bases, with 15 bases spanning the gap. Looked up from germline, CDR1 is SGHTA and CDR2 is FQGNSA. CDR3 length: 14 amino acids. The CDR3 DNA reads TGTGCCAGCAGCCCCGGTGGCGGGCCTTACGAGCAGTACTTC. Residues: CASSPGGGPYEQYF.